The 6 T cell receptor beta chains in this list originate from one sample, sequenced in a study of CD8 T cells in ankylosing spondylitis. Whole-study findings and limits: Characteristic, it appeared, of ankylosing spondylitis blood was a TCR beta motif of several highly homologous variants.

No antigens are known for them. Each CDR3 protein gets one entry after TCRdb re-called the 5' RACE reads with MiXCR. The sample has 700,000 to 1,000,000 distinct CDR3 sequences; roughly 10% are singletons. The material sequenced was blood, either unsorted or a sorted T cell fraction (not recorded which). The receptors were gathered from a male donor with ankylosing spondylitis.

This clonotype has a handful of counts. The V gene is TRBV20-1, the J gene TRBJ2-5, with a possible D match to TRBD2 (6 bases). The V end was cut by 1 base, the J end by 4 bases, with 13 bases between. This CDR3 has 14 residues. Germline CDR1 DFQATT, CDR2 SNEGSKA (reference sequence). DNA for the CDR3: TGCAGTGCTAGAGTGGAGGGAGAGGGAGAGACCCAGTACTTC. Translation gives CSARVEGEGETQYF.

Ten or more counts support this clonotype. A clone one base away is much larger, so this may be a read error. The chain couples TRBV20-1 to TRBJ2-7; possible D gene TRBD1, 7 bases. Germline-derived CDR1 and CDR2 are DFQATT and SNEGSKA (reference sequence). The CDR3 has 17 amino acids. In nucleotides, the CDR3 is TGCTGTGCTTTACCGGGGGCCCTGGACAGGTTTACCTACGAGCAGTACTTC. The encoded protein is CCALPGALDRFTYEQYF.

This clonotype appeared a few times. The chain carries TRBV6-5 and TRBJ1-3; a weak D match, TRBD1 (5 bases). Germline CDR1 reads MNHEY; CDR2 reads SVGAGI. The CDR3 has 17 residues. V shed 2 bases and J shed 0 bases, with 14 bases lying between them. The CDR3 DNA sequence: TGTGCCAGCAGTTACGCAGGGACTGACCTCTCTGGAAACACCATATATTTT. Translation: CASSYAGTDLSGNTIYF.

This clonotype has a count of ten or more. CDR3 in amino acids: CSSEGQITDTQYF. CDR3 sequence (DNA): TGCAGCTCCGAGGGACAGATTACAGATACGCAGTATTTT. V is TRBV29-1 and J is TRBJ2-3, with 7 bases lining up with TRBD1. The junction had 8 bases not matched to a gene; V was cut back by 8 bases and J by 3 bases. The CDR3 extends over 13 amino acids. Germline assignment: CDR1 SQVTM and CDR2 ANQGSEA.

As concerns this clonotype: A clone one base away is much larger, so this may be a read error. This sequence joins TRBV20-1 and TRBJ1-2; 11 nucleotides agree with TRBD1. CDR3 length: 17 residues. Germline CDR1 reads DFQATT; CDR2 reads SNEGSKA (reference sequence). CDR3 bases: TGCTGTGCTAGAATTTTTGGGACAGGGGGTACTAACTATGGCTACACCTTC. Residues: CCARIFGTGGTNYGYTF.

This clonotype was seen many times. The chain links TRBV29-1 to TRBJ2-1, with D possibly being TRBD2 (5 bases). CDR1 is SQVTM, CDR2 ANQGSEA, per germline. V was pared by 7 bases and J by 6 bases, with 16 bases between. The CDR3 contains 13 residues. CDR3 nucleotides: TGCAGCGCTGCCCCGGACTTGATCAATGAGCAGTTCTTC. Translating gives CSAAPDLINEQFF.